The T cell receptor beta chain under discussion was sequenced for a study of beta chain features in type 1 diabetes. This clone was seen a handful of times. Its target is unknown. The authors sorted CD4+ naive, central memory, regulatory and stem cell-like memory cells via CD45RO/CCR7/CD25/CD127/CD95/CD27. Populations obtained by sorting all exceeded 95% purity. Germline CDR1 reads SGHDT; CDR2 reads YYEEEE. CDR3 length equals 14 residues. V was clipped by 0 bases and J by 1 base; unmatched bases: 0. Since all of the isolated RNA was reverse transcribed, expressed TCRB transcripts were what got sequenced. An average of roughly 4 million reads was obtained for naive, central memory and regulatory T cell samples. Libraries were prepared by immunoSEQ multiplex PCR; TCRdb keeps only in-frame clonotypes and omits some of them. Of a few hundred thousand clones listed, around 15% are singletons. Overall study results and limits: A greater similarity of naive, central memory and Treg TCRB repertoires was seen among patients than among healthy donors.

The chain links TRBV5-6 to TRBJ1-1; TRBD1 agrees at 7 bases. This receptor was identified in a young woman in good health. The material sequenced was naive CD4+ T cells from blood. DNA for the CDR3: TGTGCCAGCAGCTTGGGGGACAGGAACACTGAAGCTTTCTTT. Translating it yields CASSLGDRNTEAFF.